Listed below are T cell receptor beta chains from one sample, sequenced in a study of CD8 T cells in ankylosing spondylitis. TCRdb itself ran the 5' RACE reads through MiXCR, one entry per CDR3 protein. Of about 480,000 distinct CDR3 sequences listed, 17% were seen once; the top ten hold over 1%. The sample consisted of blood, either unsorted or a sorted T cell fraction (not recorded which). All receptors derive from a male donor with ankylosing spondylitis. The CDR3 runs from the conserved cysteine through the conserved F or W. D genes are given only for firm matches. The listing skips clone size in some rows; elsewhere it reads once, few, many or a size class.

V	D	length	J	size	DNA	CDR3
TRBV12-3/TRBV12-4	TRBD1	14	TRBJ1-1	.	TGTGCCAGCACCTTGGGACAGATGAACACTGAAGCTTTCTTT	CASTLGQMNTEAFF
TRBV11-1	TRBD2	18	TRBJ2-3	.	TGTGCCAGCAGCTTGGGCGTTAGCGGGAGGGCCTCAGCAGATACGCAGTATTTT	CASSLGVSGRASADTQYF
TRBV12-3/TRBV12-4	.	13	TRBJ2-5	many	TGTGCCAGCAGTCGGGGATCGGAAGAGACCCAGTACTTC	CASSRGSEETQYF
TRBV5-1	TRBD2	15	TRBJ2-1	many	TGCGCCAGCAGCTCCGGGAGGTATCTCGTTGATGAGCAGTTCTTC	CASSSGRYLVDEQFF
TRBV20-1	.	13	TRBJ2-7	few	TGCAGTGCTAGTTCAGGGGCCACCTACGAGCAGTACTTC	CSASSGATYEQYF
TRBV10-3	TRBD2	14	TRBJ2-3	.	TGTGCCATCAGTCTACGGGAGGGCCGAGGTACGCAGTATTTT	CAISLREGRGTQYF
TRBV12-3/TRBV12-4	.	14	TRBJ1-4	many	TGTGCCAGCAGTTCAGCAGGCACTAATGAAAAACTGTTTTTT	CASSSAGTNEKLFF
TRBV5-5	TRBD2	18	TRBJ2-1	.	TGTGCCAGCAGCTTGGCTAGCGGGAGGCCTAGCTCCTACAATGAGCAGTTCTTC	CASSLASGRPSSYNEQFF
TRBV28	.	17	TRBJ1-1	few	TGTGCCAGCAGTCCCCGCTCCGTCGGGGGGGCCTACACTGAAGCTTTCTTT	CASSPRSVGGAYTEAFF
TRBV5-4	TRBD2	15	TRBJ2-7	.	TGTGCCAGCAGGCACGGACTAGCGGGAGAGAACGAGCAGTACTTC	CASRHGLAGENEQYF
TRBV29-1	.	12	TRBJ1-5	few	TGCAGCGTTGGCGGCCTTAATCAGCCCCAGCATTTT	CSVGGLNQPQHF
TRBV10-3	.	14	TRBJ1-2	many	TGTGCCATCAGTCGACAACAACCAAACTATGGCTACACCTTC	CAISRQQPNYGYTF
TRBV11-1	.	19	TRBJ1-3	few	TGTGCCAGCAGCCTCCTTACCATATTCGGACTGAGCTCTGGAAACACCATATATTTT	CASSLLTIFGLSSGNTIYF